One and the same sample provided the 20 T cell receptor beta chains below, sequenced in a study of tumor and adjacent non-tumor tissue in lung cancer. The template was RNA from unsorted bulk tissue. This non-tumor lung sample came from over 3 cm beyond the tumor edge. The library came from three nested PCR rounds adapted from ARM-PCR protocols. From the multiplex PCR reads, TCRdb called clonotypes with MiXCR, one entry per CDR3 protein. The table lists some 97,000 distinct CDR3 sequences, 65% of them singletons. Sequenced sample: distant non-tumor lung tissue. These receptors came from a man aged 30 to 39 with non-small cell lung cancer.

This clonotype is a singleton in its sample. A junction end diverges from the germline sequence, so it may reflect a read error. The chain uses TRBV20-1 and TRBJ2-5, with 7 bases that match TRBD2. The CDR3 totals 14 residues. Germline values: CDR1 DFQATT, CDR2 SNEGSKA (reference sequence). The CDR3: CTARVSGSRETQYF. The CDR3 region has the DNA TGCACTGCTAGAGTTAGCGGGTCTCGAGAGACCCAGTACTTC.

The CDR3 bases are TGCAATGTGGAAGGGGCAGGGGGTACCGATACGCAGTATTTT. Residues: CNVEGAGGTDTQYF. V gene TRBV20-1 combines with J gene TRBJ2-3; the match to TRBD1 covers 7 bases. CDR3 size: 14 residues. Germline lookup yields CDR1 DFQATT and CDR2 SNEGSKA (reference sequence).

This clonotype showed up many times. The chain employs TRBV20-1 and TRBJ2-7, with TRBD1 identical over 7 bases. Germline V lookup: CDR1 DFQATT, CDR2 SNEGSKA (reference sequence). The CDR3 has 12 amino acids. V dropped 6 bases and J dropped 4; count of bases not matched to a gene: 6. Here the CDR3 reads CSAGQDVYEQYF. CDR3 coding DNA: TGCAGTGCAGGACAGGACGTGTACGAGCAGTACTTC.

This clonotype was detected only once. Compared with germline, one end of the junction differs, possibly owing to a read error. V gene TRBV6-5 combines with J gene TRBJ2-6, with D perhaps being TRBD1 or TRBD2 (5 bases each). The CDR3 spans 16 residues. Germline lookup yields CDR1 MNHEY and CDR2 SVGAGI. The CDR3 DNA is TGTACCAGCAGTTACGGACTTGGGGCTGGGGCCAACGTTCTGACTTTC. This translates into CTSSYGLGAGANVLTF.

Concerning this clonotype itself: A junction end diverges from the germline sequence, so it may reflect a read error. J is TRBJ2-7 and V is TRBV11-1, with D perhaps matching TRBD1 (6 bases). CDR3 length: 14 amino acids. Germline-derived CDR1 and CDR2 are SGHAT and FQDESV (reference sequence). The CDR3 region is CANSLRQAIDEQYF. The CDR3 bases are TGTGCCAACAGCTTACGACAGGCGATCGACGAGCAGTACTTC.

Worth noting for this clonotype: Since no conserved phenylalanine or tryptophan closes the CDR3, a read error is the likely cause. V and J are TRBV29-1 and TRBJ1-2; a weak D match, TRBD1 (6 bases). The germline V gene has CDR1 SQVTM and CDR2 ANQGSEA. The CDR3 totals 13 residues. The CDR3 loop reads CSTSDSRAYDYTL. In nucleotides, the CDR3 is TGCAGCACTTCGGACAGTCGGGCGTATGACTACACCTTG.

Comment on this clonotype: It may be a read error: a sequence one base away is much more abundant. This CDR3 fails to terminate in the conserved phenylalanine or tryptophan, so it likely reflects a read error. V and J are TRBV20-1 and TRBJ1-1; no firm D call. Trimming shortened V by 3 bases and J by 0 bases, and 8 bases separated the two germline ends. This CDR3 has 13 amino acids. Germline loops: CDR1 DFQATT, CDR2 SNEGSKA (reference sequence). The CDR3 nucleotides are TGCAGTGCTAGGTCAGGACTGAACACTGAAGCTTTCATT. Protein: CSARSGLNTEAFI.

A remark on this clonotype: Germline is not matched at one junction end, which may reflect a read error. The chain recombines TRBV4-1 with TRBJ2-5; possible D gene TRBD2, 5 bases. The germline V gene has CDR1 MGHRA and CDR2 YSYEKL. This CDR3 comprises 15 residues. The CDR3 DNA is TGCGCTAGCAGCCAAGAACGGGATGAGGAAGAGACCCAATACTTC. It yields the protein CASSQERDEEETQYF.

The V call is TRBV20-1, the J call TRBJ2-5; D is possibly TRBD2 (5 bases). Trimming removed 0 bases from V and 0 bases from J, with 14 bases in between. CDR1 DFQATT and CDR2 SNEGSKA come from the germline V gene (reference sequence). The CDR3 spans 16 residues. CDR3 in DNA: TGCAGTGCTAGAGATTGTGGGAGAGGGTACCAAGAGACCCAGTACTTC. This gives the protein CSARDCGRGYQETQYF.

This clonotype was observed a handful of times. J is TRBJ1-5 and V is TRBV5-5, with TRBD1 identical over 7 bases. V gave up 4 bases and J gave up 1 base; unmatched junction bases: 5. There are 15 residues in the CDR3. CDR1 and CDR2 (germline): SGHKS, YYEKEE (reference sequence). This CDR3 reads CASSRDSVSNQPQHF. The CDR3 DNA sequence: TGTGCCAGCAGCAGGGACAGCGTCAGCAATCAGCCCCAGCATTTT. Using reference TRBV5-5 and TRBJ1-5 for the parts outside the CDR3, the full variable domain is DAGVTQSPTHLIKTRGQQVTLRCSPISGHKSVSWYQQVLGQGPQFIFQYYEKEERGRGNFPDRFSARQFPNYSSELNVNALLLGDSALYLCASSRDSVSNQPQHFGDGTRLSIL.

Concerning this clonotype: This may arise from a read error, as a much more abundant clone is one base away. This chain uses TRBV12-5 with TRBJ1-1; D is undetermined. CDR1 LGHNT and CDR2 FRNRAP come from the germline V gene. This CDR3 has 15 residues. CDR3 in DNA: TGTGCTAGTGGTTTTGGGGAAAGAATGAACACTGGAGCTTTCTTT. This encodes CASGFGERMNTGAFF.

This clonotype was observed at least ten times. The V gene is TRBV5-4, the J gene TRBJ2-7; 11 bases line up with TRBD2. The CDR3 is 14 amino acids. Germline lookup yields CDR1 SGHNT and CDR2 YYREEE (reference sequence). V was pared by 4 bases and J by 3 bases, with 3 bases of the junction left unmatched. The CDR3 region is CASSDGLAGYEQYF. CDR3 bases: TGTGCCAGCAGCGATGGACTAGCGGGCTACGAGCAGTACTTC.

Concerning this clonotype itself: A single base separates this from a much larger clone, so it may be a read error. This rearrangement joins TRBV12-3 or TRBV12-4 to TRBJ2-5; 8 positions agree with TRBD1. V lost 7 bases, J lost 5 bases, and 9 bases stayed unmatched. The CDR3 is 14 amino acids. CDR3 nucleotides: TGTGCCAGCAACCGGACAGGGTCATCTGAGACCCAGTACTTC. Amino acids: CASNRTGSSETQYF.

This clonotype has at least ten counts. V and J are TRBV20-1 and TRBJ1-1; D is uncertain. The CDR3 spans 13 residues. CDR1 is DFQATT and CDR2 is SNEGSKA in the germline V gene (reference sequence). V gave up 4 bases and J gave up 0 bases, with 9 bases separating them. CDR3 nucleotides: TGCAGTGCTATCGACATCATGAACACTGAAGCTTTCTTT. It yields the protein CSAIDIMNTEAFF.

In its sample, this clonotype was seen once. The junction departs from the called germline gene at one end, perhaps through a read error. The genes are TRBV29-1 and TRBJ2-1, with a tentative D call TRBD2 (5 bases). The germline V gene encodes CDR1 SQVTM and CDR2 ANQGSEA. The CDR3 runs 13 residues. The CDR3 here is CSVEGSDVLPQFF. CDR3 sequence (DNA): TGTAGCGTTGAAGGGAGCGATGTGCTTCCACAGTTCTTC.

A note on this clonotype: The conserved phenylalanine or tryptophan is not found at the CDR3 terminus, so this likely reflects a read error. DNA of the CDR3: TGCAGTGCTAGAGCGTCGAGCAATCAACCCCAGCATTAT. Translation: CSARASSNQPQHY. This chain joins TRBV20-1 and TRBJ1-5; D uncertain. Germline values: CDR1 DFQATT, CDR2 SNEGSKA (reference sequence). This CDR3 comprises 13 residues.

This clonotype showed up just a few times. A much larger clone lies a single base off, so this may be a read error. The chain employs TRBV12-3 or TRBV12-4 and TRBJ2-2; either TRBD1 or TRBD2 may fit D (5 bases each). The CDR3 sequence is 15 residues long. The CDR3 coding sequence is TGTGCCAGCAGTTTAGGGCAGGGAGTCACCGGGAAGCTGTTTTTT. It translates to CASSLGQGVTGKLFF.

In this sample, this clonotype turned up a few times. V gene TRBV11-2 combines with J gene TRBJ2-7; D gene unclear. This CDR3 comprises 9 residues. The germline V and J ends were trimmed by 6 bases and 13 bases, with 10 bases remaining between them. Germline V gives CDR1 SGHAT, CDR2 FQNNGV. CDR3 amino acids: CASSLDGYF. CDR3 coding DNA: TGTGCCAGCAGTCTCGACGGTTACTTC.

Comment on this clonotype: Germline is not matched at one junction end, which may reflect a read error. The chain carries TRBV11-2 and TRBJ1-2; maybe TRBD1 (5 bases). The CDR3 consists of 13 residues. The V gene's germline CDR1 is SGHAT and CDR2 FQNNGV. This CDR3 reads CASSLDRDYGYTF. CDR3 nucleotide sequence: TGTGCCAGCAGCTTAGACAGGGACTATGGCTATACCTTC.

Regarding this clonotype: The junction shows a germline mismatch at one end, possibly a read error. V gene TRBV29-1 combines with J gene TRBJ1-1; TRBD1 agrees at 8 bases. The germline CDR1 and CDR2 sequences are SQVTM and ANQGSEA. CDR3 length: 16 residues. CDR3 DNA sequence: TGCAGCGTTGAAGGAGGGACAGGTCCTAACTACACTGAAGCTTTATTT. Its translation: CSVEGGTGPNYTEALF.